The rows below give T cell receptor beta chains drawn from one sample of a study of T cells in Graves' hyperthyroidism and ophthalmopathy. One entry per CDR3 protein, called by TCRdb with MiXCR from the multiplex PCR reads. The sample holds about 590,000 distinct CDR3 sequences; 14% are singletons and the top ten take around 7%. Sequencing was done on a sample of blood. These receptors were taken from a woman between 18 and 29 years old with Graves' ophthalmopathy. Each CDR3 is given without its conserved first and last residue. Fields, in order: V gene, J gene, CDR3 protein.

v_call: TRBV6-6; j_call: TRBJ1-2; cdr3_aa: ASSYSGVEGYT
v_call: TRBV3-1; j_call: TRBJ2-7; cdr3_aa: ASSQRTDEQY
v_call: TRBV20-1; j_call: TRBJ1-5; cdr3_aa: SATSHTPVVQPQH
v_call: TRBV7-2; j_call: TRBJ2-3; cdr3_aa: ASSLVLLVAGHTDTQY
v_call: TRBV20-1; j_call: TRBJ2-5; cdr3_aa: SARETRNQETQY
v_call: TRBV7-9; j_call: TRBJ1-2; cdr3_aa: ASSLLDRENGYT
v_call: TRBV27; j_call: TRBJ2-7; cdr3_aa: ASSLLGTYEQY
v_call: TRBV3-1; j_call: TRBJ1-3; cdr3_aa: ASSHRGQSGNTIY
v_call: TRBV6-2/TRBV6-3; j_call: TRBJ1-4; cdr3_aa: ASSYSMVPTVSEKLF
v_call: TRBV6-1; j_call: TRBJ2-3; cdr3_aa: ASSPSTSLPTDTQY
v_call: TRBV13; j_call: TRBJ2-2; cdr3_aa: ASSLTPAGTGELF
v_call: TRBV6-5; j_call: TRBJ2-5; cdr3_aa: ASSYGVAVPYQETQY
v_call: TRBV7-2; j_call: TRBJ1-1; cdr3_aa: ASSLRSLIRGGNWNTEAF
v_call: TRBV6-5; j_call: TRBJ2-7; cdr3_aa: ASSYSGRPLRGEEQY
v_call: TRBV12-3/TRBV12-4; j_call: TRBJ2-7; cdr3_aa: ASSLDLASSYEQY
v_call: TRBV6-2/TRBV6-3; j_call: TRBJ2-1; cdr3_aa: ASSPFSGKFYNEQF
v_call: TRBV28; j_call: TRBJ1-1; cdr3_aa: ASTLDRLDTEAF
v_call: TRBV11-1; j_call: TRBJ2-3; cdr3_aa: ASSLQREAVADTQY
v_call: TRBV12-3/TRBV12-4; j_call: TRBJ2-1; cdr3_aa: ASRTGELNEQF
v_call: TRBV20-1; j_call: TRBJ2-3; cdr3_aa: SARDRNTTDTQY
v_call: TRBV4-3; j_call: TRBJ2-7; cdr3_aa: ASSQDMETEFSYEQY
v_call: TRBV19; j_call: TRBJ2-7; cdr3_aa: ASSTVAGGPHEQY
v_call: TRBV5-5; j_call: TRBJ2-7; cdr3_aa: ASILEGTGIPYEQY
v_call: TRBV19; j_call: TRBJ2-1; cdr3_aa: ASSVPSGRARDEQF
v_call: TRBV20-1; j_call: TRBJ2-1; cdr3_aa: SCSGVNNEQF
v_call: TRBV4-3; j_call: TRBJ1-5; cdr3_aa: ASSQQGAKQPQH
v_call: TRBV7-9; j_call: TRBJ2-1; cdr3_aa: ASSLGGEGSEQF
v_call: TRBV28; j_call: TRBJ2-3; cdr3_aa: ASRREGVDTQY
v_call: TRBV27; j_call: TRBJ1-6; cdr3_aa: ASSSGRTVLSSPLH
v_call: TRBV5-1; j_call: TRBJ2-7; cdr3_aa: ASSAGTGDGGQY
v_call: TRBV6-6; j_call: TRBJ2-7; cdr3_aa: ASSYRLAGSYEQY
v_call: TRBV5-1; j_call: TRBJ2-7; cdr3_aa: ASSLGLWVAGEYEQY
v_call: TRBV12-3/TRBV12-4; j_call: TRBJ1-2; cdr3_aa: ASSSPWGYT
v_call: TRBV9; j_call: TRBJ2-5; cdr3_aa: ASSPGGLAAQETQY